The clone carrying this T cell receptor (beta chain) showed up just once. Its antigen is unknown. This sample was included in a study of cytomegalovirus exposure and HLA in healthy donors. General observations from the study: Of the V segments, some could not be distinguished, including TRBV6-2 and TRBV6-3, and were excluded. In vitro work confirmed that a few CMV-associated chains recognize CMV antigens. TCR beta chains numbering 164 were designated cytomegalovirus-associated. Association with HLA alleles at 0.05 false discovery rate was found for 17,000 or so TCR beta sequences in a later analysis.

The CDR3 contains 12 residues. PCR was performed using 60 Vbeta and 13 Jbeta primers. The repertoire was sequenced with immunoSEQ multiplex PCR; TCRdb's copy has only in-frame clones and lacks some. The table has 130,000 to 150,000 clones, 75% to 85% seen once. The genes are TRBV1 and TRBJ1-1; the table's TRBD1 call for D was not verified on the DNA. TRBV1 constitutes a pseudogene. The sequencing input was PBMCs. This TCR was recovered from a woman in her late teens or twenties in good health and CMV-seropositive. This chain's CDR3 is CTSRYRNTEAFF. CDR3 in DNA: TGCACCAGCAGATACAGGAACACTGAAGCTTTCTTT.